Detailed here is one T cell receptor beta chain. The sample originates from a study of cytomegalovirus exposure and HLA in healthy donors. Germline V lookup: CDR1 MDHEN, CDR2 SYDVKM. Trimming took 3 bases from V and 5 from J; bases not matched to a gene: 6. This CDR3 is 15 amino acids long. TCRdb's table, derived via immunoSEQ multiplex PCR, lists solely in-frame clones and lacks some. This sample has tens of thousands of clones, with roughly 94% found just once. This rearrangement joins TRBV28 to TRBJ2-1; 8 bases match TRBD2. The TCR sequence derives from a man in his late teens or twenties in good health and CMV-seronegative. Sequenced input: PBMCs. CDR3 sequence reads: CASSFLSGANNEQFF. DNA of the CDR3: TGTGCCAGCAGTTTCCTTAGCGGGGCTAACAATGAGCAGTTCTTC. Based on the CDR3 plus reference TRBV28 and TRBJ2-1, the full variable domain is DVKVTQSSRYLVKRTGEKVFLECVQDMDHENMFWYRQDPGLGLRLIYFSYDVKMKEKGDIPEGYSVSREKKERFSLILESASTNQTSMYLCASSFLSGANNEQFFGPGTRLTVL.